This T cell receptor beta chain was sequenced for a study of blood T cell repertoires in COVID-19. On the study more broadly: Sources were T cells, B-cell-depleted T cells, or PBMCs; the material itself was cDNA or gDNA.

Profiled with immunoSEQ multiplex PCR; TCRdb holds only in-frame clones, not every one. The table lists approximately 170,000 clones, approximately 84% of them singletons. Either two negative PCRs, clearance, or symptom resolution qualified Cohort 3 donors as recovered. This TCR was recovered from a man aged 45-60 years who had recovered from COVID-19. The sequencing sample was made of PBMCs or T cells enriched from blood (not recorded which).

The CDR3 reads CASSLDSRDTANTGELFF. The CDR3 DNA follows: TGTGCCAGCAGCTTAGATTCCCGGGACACTGCGAACACCGGGGAGCTGTTTTTT. The chain carries TRBV5-4 and TRBJ2-2, with TRBD1 as a possible D gene (6 bases). The CDR3 runs 18 residues. CDR1 SGHNT and CDR2 YYREEE come from the germline V gene (reference sequence). The V and J ends lost 2 bases and 0 bases respectively, with 17 bases between them. The full variable domain, rest sourced from reference TRBV5-4 and TRBJ2-2, is ETGVTQSPTHLIKTRGQQVTLRCSSQSGHNTVSWYQQALGQGPQFIFQYYREEENGRGNFPPRFSGLQFPNYSSELNVNALELDDSALYLCASSLDSRDTANTGELFFGEGSRLTVL.